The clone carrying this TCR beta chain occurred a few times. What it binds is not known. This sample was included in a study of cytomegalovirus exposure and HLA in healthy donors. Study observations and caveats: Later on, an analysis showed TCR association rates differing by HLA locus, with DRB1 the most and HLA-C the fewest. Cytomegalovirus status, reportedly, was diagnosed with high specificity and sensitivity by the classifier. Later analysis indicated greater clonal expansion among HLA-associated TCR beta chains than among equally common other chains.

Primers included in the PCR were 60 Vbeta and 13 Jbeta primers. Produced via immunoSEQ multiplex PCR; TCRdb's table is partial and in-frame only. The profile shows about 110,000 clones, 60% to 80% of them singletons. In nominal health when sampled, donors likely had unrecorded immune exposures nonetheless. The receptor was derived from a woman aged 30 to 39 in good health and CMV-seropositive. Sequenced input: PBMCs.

The CDR3 is CASRRGRNTEAFF. The CDR3 nucleotides are TGTGCCAGCCGAAGGGGCAGAAACACTGAAGCTTTCTTT. The V gene is TRBV2, the J gene TRBJ1-1; maybe TRBD1 (5 bases). Germline lookup yields CDR1 SNHLY and CDR2 FYNNEI. Trimming pared 8 bases from V and 2 bases from J, leaving 12 bases between. The CDR3 covers 13 residues.